The 19 T cell receptor beta chains reported below all come from one sample, sequenced in a study of cytomegalovirus exposure and HLA in healthy donors. The PCR used 60 Vbeta and 13 Jbeta primers. Method: immunoSEQ multiplex PCR; TCRdb's copy keeps in-frame clones and lacks some. The sample contains some 150,000 clones, roughly 80% of which appear only once. The specimen was PBMCs. The receptors were gathered from a female donor in good health and CMV-seronegative.

This clone was observed a single time. The chain has TRBV7-8 and TRBJ1-2; D not certain. CDR1 SGHVS and CDR2 FQNEAQ come from the germline V gene. CDR3 size: 13 residues. V was clipped by 3 bases and J by 5 bases, with 10 bases between them. CDR3 loop: CASSFGGTYGYTF. CDR3 nucleotide sequence: TGTGCCAGCAGCTTTGGAGGAACGTATGGCTACACCTTC.

This chain links TRBV7-8 with TRBJ1-1; 11 bases map to TRBD1. This CDR3 has 15 residues. Per the germline V gene, CDR1 is SGHVS and CDR2 is FQNEAQ. The trim removed 6 bases at V and 2 bases at J, leaving 5 bases unmatched. CDR3 region: CASRGGQGVNTEAFF. CDR3 nucleotides: TGTGCCAGCAGGGGGGGACAGGGGGTTAACACTGAAGCTTTCTTT.

V is TRBV9 and J is TRBJ2-3; D not certain. CDR1 is SGDLS, CDR2 YYNGEE, per germline. V gave up 2 bases and J gave up 1 base, with 14 bases separating them. The CDR3 sequence is 16 residues long. For the CDR3, the DNA is TGTGCCAGCAGCGTTGAACGGGTTGCTGGCACAGATACGCAGTATTTT. Its translation is CASSVERVAGTDTQYF.

This clone was seen a few times. The gene calls are TRBV19 and TRBJ2-5; the D gene is possibly TRBD2 (6 bases). There are 14 residues in the CDR3. CDR1 LNHDA and CDR2 SQIVND come from the germline V gene (reference sequence). Trimming took 6 bases from V and 3 from J, leaving 14 bases between them. In nucleotides, the CDR3 is TGTGCCAGTAGCGGGTCGTGGGGGGAAGAGACCCAGTACTTC. It is translated as CASSGSWGEETQYF.

The chain links TRBV27 to TRBJ2-1, with 12 bases matching TRBD2. J was trimmed by 6 bases and V by 2 bases; bases with no gene match: 11. The germline CDR1 and CDR2 sequences are MNHEY and SMNVEV (reference sequence). This CDR3 spans 18 amino acids. CDR3: CASSLLTSGSRSRNEQFF. CDR3 nucleotide sequence: TGTGCCAGCAGTTTACTGACTAGCGGGAGTAGGTCTCGCAATGAGCAGTTCTTC.

The chain combines TRBV5-4 with TRBJ2-5; TRBD1 matches 8 bases. CDR3 length: 13 amino acids. CDR1 is SGHNT, CDR2 YYREEE, per germline (reference sequence). The V segment lost 4 bases and the J segment 7 bases; nucleotides outside the gene matches: 6. As DNA, the CDR3 is TGTGCCAGCAGCGGTGGACAGGGTTGGACCCAGTACTTC. It encodes CASSGGQGWTQYF.

The chain couples TRBV9 to TRBJ2-2, with D tentatively TRBD2 (5 bases). CDR3 length: 16 amino acids. Germline values: CDR1 SGDLS, CDR2 YYNGEE. The ends were cut back, 0 bases at V and 5 bases at J, with 14 bases in the middle. The CDR3 coding sequence is TGTGCCAGCAGCGTAGCTTTGAGAGGGAAGACCGGGGAGCTGTTTTTT. Its protein product is CASSVALRGKTGELFF. The complete variable domain, with remaining parts taken from reference TRBV9 and TRBJ2-2, reads DSGVTQTPKHLITATGQRVTLRCSPRSGDLSVYWYQQSLDQGLQFLIQYYNGEERAKGNILERFSAQQFPDLHSELNLSSLELGDSALYFCASSVALRGKTGELFFGEGSRLTVL.

The chain joins TRBV5-8 to TRBJ1-6; TRBD1 is a possible D gene (5 bases). Germline loops: CDR1 SGHTS, CDR2 YDEGEE. The CDR3 length is 14 residues. V was pared by 0 bases and J by 10 bases, with 11 bases between. The CDR3 is CASSLVQGKSPLHF. The CDR3 DNA follows: TGTGCCAGCAGCTTGGTGCAGGGTAAATCACCCCTCCACTTT. Looking up the rest from reference TRBV5-8 and TRBJ1-6 gives the full variable domain: EAGVTQSPTHLIKTRGQQATLRCSPISGHTSVYWYQQALGLGLQFLLWYDEGEERNRGNFPPRFSGRQFPNYSSELNVNALELEDSALYLCASSLVQGKSPLHFGNGTRLTVT.

This clone occurred once. The chain couples TRBV7-6 to TRBJ2-7, with TRBD2 matching over 11 bases. This CDR3 region has 14 residues. V dropped 5 bases and J dropped 4; count of bases not matched to a gene: 4. CDR1 and CDR2 (germline): SGHVS, FNYEAQ. The CDR3 coding sequence is TGTGCCAGCAGCCCCGGGACTAGCGGATACGAGCAGTACTTC. It specifies CASSPGTSGYEQYF.

V is TRBV29-1 and J is TRBJ2-7, with D unclear. Germline V gene data show CDR1 as SQVTM and CDR2 as ANQGSEA. This CDR3 comprises 17 residues. V was shortened by 4 bases and J by 0 bases, with 22 bases between the two germline ends. The CDR3 DNA sequence: TGCAGCGTTGGTTTTTATCAGTTTGGTGACATCTCCTACGAGCAGTACTTC. Translating gives CSVGFYQFGDISYEQYF.

This clone was detected a few times. This chain links TRBV18 with TRBJ2-5, with D perhaps TRBD2 (5 bases). The V gene lost 5 bases and the J gene lost 3 bases, with 13 bases spanning the gap. CDR1 and CDR2 from the germline V gene are KGHSH and LQKENI. The CDR3 length is 14 residues. The CDR3 DNA follows: TGTGCCAGCTCAGGCGGGTTTCGAAAAGAGACCCAGTACTTC. This sequence encodes CASSGGFRKETQYF.

This chain links TRBV19 with TRBJ2-3; D call uncertain. V was clipped by 5 bases and J by 2 bases, with 8 bases between them. Germline CDR1 reads LNHDA; CDR2 reads SQIVND (reference sequence). The CDR3 consists of 13 residues. The CDR3 loop reads CASSSRYTDTQYF. In DNA form, the CDR3 reads TGTGCCAGTAGTTCCCGGTACACAGATACGCAGTATTTT.

The CDR3 DNA reads as TGTGCCAGCAGTGAAGAGGGTAGGGAGAGCTCCTACGAGCAGTACTTC. It codes for CASSEEGRESSYEQYF. The chain is built from TRBV2 and TRBJ2-7, with D possibly being TRBD2 (5 bases). There are 16 residues in the CDR3. Germline CDR1 SNHLY, CDR2 FYNNEI. V lost 1 base and J 0 bases, leaving 13 bases between the germline ends.

The rearrangement uses TRBV5-6 and TRBJ1-2; D unresolved. This CDR3 has 14 residues. Germline V CDR1 and CDR2: SGHDT, YYEEEE. Trimming cost V 1 base and J 0 bases, with 7 bases left between them. The CDR3 nucleotides read TGTGCCAGCAGCTTGCCGGGAGCTAACTATGGCTACACCTTC. It is translated as CASSLPGANYGYTF. Looking up the rest from reference TRBV5-6 and TRBJ1-2 gives the full variable domain: DAGVTQSPTHLIKTRGQQVTLRCSPKSGHDTVSWYQQALGQGPQFIFQYYEEEERQRGNFPDRFSGHQFPNYSSELNVNALLLGDSALYLCASSLPGANYGYTFGSGTRLTVV.

This chain uses TRBV14 with TRBJ2-6, with 7 bases lining up with TRBD1. This CDR3 has 19 amino acids. J gave up 3 bases and V 1 base, and 12 bases lay outside the gene matches. Per the germline V gene, CDR1 is SGHDN and CDR2 is FVKESK. CDR3 coding DNA: TGTGCCAGCAGCCAAGTCGGTCAGGGGGAATATCATGGGGCCAACGTCCTGACTTTC. Amino acids: CASSQVGQGEYHGANVLTF.

This sequence joins TRBV28 and TRBJ1-2, with 7 positions matching TRBD1. Germline V CDR1 and CDR2: MDHEN, SYDVKM. V lost 5 bases to trimming and J lost 4 bases; unmatched junction nucleotides: 7. The CDR3 length is 14 residues. This CDR3 is CASSLRQGPYGYTF. DNA for the CDR3: TGTGCCAGCAGTCTCCGACAGGGACCCTATGGCTACACCTTC.

The CDR3 sequence: CASSGTGSLATNEKLFF. The CDR3 bases are TGTGCCAGCAGTGGCACAGGGTCCCTTGCAACTAATGAAAAACTGTTTTTT. The chain employs TRBV6-1 and TRBJ1-4, with a weak D call TRBD1 (6 bases). Germline-derived CDR1 and CDR2 are MNHNS and SASEGT. Between the trimmed V and J ends, which lost 4 bases and 0 bases, there was a span of 15 bases. This CDR3 is 17 amino acids long.

Comment on this clone: A junction end diverges from the germline sequence, so it may reflect a read error. The V and J genes are TRBV30 and TRBJ2-7; 10 bases map to TRBD1. The germline CDR1 and CDR2 sequences are GTSNPN and SVGIG (reference sequence). This CDR3 contains 13 residues. This CDR3 is CAWSGGAGTGVDF. DNA of the CDR3: TGTGCCTGGAGCGGGGGCGCCGGGACAGGGGTGGACTTC.

The gene calls are TRBV9 and TRBJ2-2, with TRBD2 matching over 9 bases. The CDR3 is 16 amino acids. The germline CDR1 and CDR2 sequences are SGDLS and YYNGEE. The ends lost 0 bases at V and 6 bases at J; junction bases unmatched: 6. The CDR3 DNA reads as TGTGCCAGCAGCGTAGGCTGGCGGGGGGGCTCCGGGGAGCTGTTTTTT. This gives the protein CASSVGWRGGSGELFF. Filled out from reference TRBV9 and TRBJ2-2, the complete variable domain reads DSGVTQTPKHLITATGQRVTLRCSPRSGDLSVYWYQQSLDQGLQFLIQYYNGEERAKGNILERFSAQQFPDLHSELNLSSLELGDSALYFCASSVGWRGGSGELFFGEGSRLTVL.